This paragraph reports one T cell receptor (beta chain). Antigen: not known. This sample is part of a study of T cell responses to AZD1222 COVID-19 vaccine. Study-wide findings and caveats: Possibly, clonal diversity was underestimated; donors were largely white British and included more females. Of spike-specific TCRs, nearly half reportedly target regions left unmutated in variants.

This CDR3 has 15 residues. Germline V gene data show CDR1 as MNHEY and CDR2 as SVGAGI. V lost 11 bases to trimming and J lost 3 bases, with 23 bases between them. Profiled with immunoSEQ multiplex PCR; TCRdb holds only in-frame clones, not every one. The sample consists of about 100,000 clones, 80% to 90% of them appearing once. Sequencing was performed on peripheral blood, taken on day 0 of MenACWY control vaccination. The rearrangement uses TRBV6-5 and TRBJ2-7; no clear D. The origin of this receptor is an adult in good health. DNA for the CDR3: TGTGCCGGAAGCTATCAATCGGGCAGCTACTACGAGCAGTACTTC. It codes for CAGSYQSGSYYEQYF.